The 18 T cell receptor beta chains given below trace back to one sample, sequenced in a study of beta chain features in type 1 diabetes (dated by TCRdb to between 2017 and 2018). The library was prepared using the immunoSEQ multiplex PCR assay. The entire amount of isolated RNA was reverse transcribed using the High Capacity cDNA Reverse Transcription Kit, so the sequenced TCRB transcripts were expressed ones. What TCRdb holds here is the immuneACCESS table cut down to in-frame rearrangements. Part of the clones is not present; checked against another copy, under half of the missing clones reflect an unresolved V gene, and the others are unexplained. This sample holds 300,000 to 400,000 clones; roughly 14% were observed only once. The ten largest clones capture 0.015% of the sample. For these TCRs, the target antigens are not known. Broad study findings and their caveats: In all four CD4+ subsets, TCRB CDR3 length was moderately but significantly shorter in type 1 diabetes patients.

The sample consisted of naive CD4+ T cells from blood. Read against the paper, the sample's cell subset or site label means: true naive CD4+ T cells. These receptors originate from a woman aged 18-29 years with type 1 diabetes.

This clone came up a few times. The chain has TRBV29-1 and TRBJ1-1; 9 nucleotides match TRBD1. The CDR3 consists of 17 residues. The germline V gene has CDR1 SQVTM and CDR2 ANQGSEA. The V segment lost 7 bases and the J segment 6 bases; nucleotides outside the gene matches: 21. CDR3 residues: CSGDGTGTSRGRAEAFF. The CDR3 coding sequence is TGCAGCGGGGACGGGACAGGGACTTCAAGGGGTAGGGCTGAAGCTTTCTTT.

This clone was recorded a few times. The chain carries TRBV5-1 and TRBJ2-1; TRBD1 is a possible D gene (6 bases). Germline V CDR1 and CDR2: SGHRS, YFSETQ. V lost 2 bases and J 9 bases, leaving 18 bases between the germline ends. The CDR3 runs to 15 residues. The CDR3 here is CASSFTGTSEGEQFF. CDR3 DNA: TGCGCCAGCAGCTTTACCGGGACATCCGAGGGTGAGCAGTTCTTC.

The genes are TRBV7-3 and TRBJ1-1; D is perhaps TRBD1 (5 bases). The CDR3 has 16 residues. V was pared by 4 bases and J by 1 base, with 16 bases between. The germline V gene has CDR1 SGHTA and CDR2 FQGTGA. This CDR3 is CASSSHPRGENTEAFF. For the CDR3, the DNA is TGTGCCAGCAGCTCCCATCCCCGGGGGGAGAACACTGAAGCTTTCTTT.

The table lists this clone with a few counts. Additional DNA sequences in this sample encode the identical CDR3. The V and J genes are TRBV5-1 and TRBJ2-1, with 14 bases identical to TRBD2. Germline V gene sequence: CDR1 SGHRS, CDR2 YFSETQ. The J segment lost 5 bases and the V segment lost 2 bases, leaving 6 bases of the junction unmatched. The CDR3 extends over 17 amino acids. The CDR3 DNA reads as TGCGCCAGCAGCTTACGGACTAGCGGGAGGAATAACAATGAGCAGTTCTTC. It translates to CASSLRTSGRNNNEQFF. The full variable domain, its missing parts supplied by reference TRBV5-1 and TRBJ2-1, is KAGVTQTPRYLIKTRGQQVTLSCSPISGHRSVSWYQQTPGQGLQFLFEYFSETQRNKGNFPGRFSGRQFSNSRSEMNVSTLELGDSALYLCASSLRTSGRNNNEQFFGPGTRLTVL.

The chain carries TRBV7-2 and TRBJ2-3, with 15 nucleotides matching TRBD2. This CDR3 is built from 18 residues. Germline CDR1 is SGHTA and CDR2 is FQGNSA. With 5 bases clipped from V and 0 bases from J, the junction kept 6 bases outside the gene matches. CDR3 DNA sequence: TGTGCCAGCAGCGGAGGACTAGCGGGAGGGTTCAGCACAGATACGCAGTATTTT. It specifies CASSGGLAGGFSTDTQYF.

This clone was picked up a small number of times. This chain links TRBV4-1 with TRBJ2-7, with 11 bases that match TRBD2. The CDR3 has 16 residues. The V gene's germline CDR1 is MGHRA and CDR2 YSYEKL. V gave up 3 bases and J gave up 2 bases; unmatched junction bases: 6. This chain's CDR3 is CASSHGSGRGPYEQYF. CDR3 nucleotide sequence: TGCGCCAGCAGCCACGGTAGCGGGAGGGGACCCTACGAGCAGTACTTC.

There are a few counts of this clone. The CDR3 region has the DNA TGTGCCAGTAGTATGCGAGTGGATGGCTACACCTTC. Translation: CASSMRVDGYTF. The chain is built from TRBV19 and TRBJ1-2; no firm D call. CDR1 and CDR2 (germline): LNHDA, SQIVND (reference sequence). The CDR3 totals 12 residues. V shed 3 bases and J shed 6 bases, with 8 bases lying between them.

This clone was counted a few times. CDR3 bases: TGTGCCAGCTCACCTTCCACGGCCATCCCAGGTCTGATGGCGCCGAATGGCTACACCTTC. Encoded protein: CASSPSTAIPGLMAPNGYTF. The genes are TRBV18 and TRBJ1-2; the D is unclear. In germline, CDR1 is KGHSH, CDR2 LQKENI. The V end was cut by 3 bases, the J end by 6 bases, with 32 bases between. This CDR3 has 20 amino acids.

The chain carries TRBV7-8 and TRBJ2-1; D unresolved. V lost 5 bases and J lost 2, with 13 bases in between. CDR3 size: 15 residues. Germline-derived CDR1 and CDR2 are SGHVS and FQNEAQ. The CDR3 DNA reads TGTGCCAGCAGCCTCCAGGCCTACCCCTACAATGAGCAGTTCTTC. As protein: CASSLQAYPYNEQFF.

CDR3 sequence (DNA): TGTGCCAGCAAAAAGGGACTAGCGGGAACCACAGATACGCAGTATTTT. Amino acids: CASKKGLAGTTDTQYF. The V and J genes are TRBV28 and TRBJ2-3; 13 positions agree with TRBD2. The V gene's germline CDR1 is MDHEN and CDR2 SYDVKM. V trimming: 7 bases; J trimming: 2 bases; junction bases outside the gene matches: 6. This CDR3 has 16 residues.

The chain is built from TRBV2 and TRBJ1-1; D is perhaps TRBD1 (6 bases). Per the germline V gene, CDR1 is SNHLY and CDR2 is FYNNEI. V lost 8 bases and J 4 bases, leaving 14 bases between the germline ends. There are 13 residues in the CDR3. CDR3 region: CASFAQGFTEAFF. The CDR3 DNA sequence: TGTGCCAGCTTTGCACAGGGCTTCACTGAAGCTTTCTTT.

V is TRBV19 and J is TRBJ2-1, with 8 bases aligning to TRBD1. The trim removed 5 bases at V and 6 bases at J, leaving 18 bases unmatched. The CDR3 is 18 residues long. Germline CDR1 is LNHDA and CDR2 is SQIVND (reference sequence). The CDR3 DNA reads TGTGCCAGTAGTGGATTTATCCTCCTACAGGGGGGTGGCAATGAGCAGTTCTTC. Protein sequence: CASSGFILLQGGGNEQFF. The entire variable domain, with the rest obtained from reference TRBV19 and TRBJ2-1, is as follows: DGGITQSPKYLFRKEGQNVTLSCEQNLNHDAMYWYRQDPGQGLRLIYYSQIVNDFQKGDIAEGYSVSREKKESFPLTVTSAQKNPTAFYLCASSGFILLQGGGNEQFFGPGTRLTVL.

The gene calls are TRBV7-9 and TRBJ2-5; TRBD2 matches 8 bases. Looked up from germline, CDR1 is SEHNR and CDR2 is FQNEAQ (reference sequence). The CDR3 consists of 15 residues. Trimming took 5 bases from V and 3 from J; bases not matched to a gene: 8. The CDR3 nucleotides read TGTGCCAGCAGCCAAGTAGCGGGACGAGAAGAGACCCAGTACTTC. Translating gives CASSQVAGREETQYF.

The sample holds a few counts of this clone. This chain connects TRBV30 to TRBJ1-1; 9 nucleotides match TRBD1. Losses at the gene ends were 7 bases for V and 4 bases for J; bases not matched to a gene: 10. There are 14 residues in the CDR3. Germline V gene data show CDR1 as GTSNPN and CDR2 as SVGIG (reference sequence). CDR3 DNA: TGTGCCTCCCGAACAGGGGGCTGGACCACTGAAGCTTTCTTT. Protein product: CASRTGGWTTEAFF.

A few counts support this clone. The chain's CDR3 is CASTQPGGYEQYF. The CDR3 nucleotides read TGTGCCAGCACCCAACCTGGAGGCTACGAGCAGTACTTC. The V and J genes are TRBV28 and TRBJ2-7; TRBD2 might be the D (5 bases). V lost 7 bases and J 3 bases, leaving 13 bases between the germline ends. Germline CDR1 is MDHEN and CDR2 is SYDVKM. The CDR3 consists of 13 residues.

This chain links TRBV19 with TRBJ2-1; 7 nucleotides align to TRBD1. Germline lookup yields CDR1 LNHDA and CDR2 SQIVND (reference sequence). The CDR3 totals 15 residues. With V trimmed by 1 base and J by 1 base, 1 base remained unmatched. CDR3 DNA: TGTGCCAGTAGTATAGGGGGACAGTCCTACAATGAGCAGTTCTTC. The encoded protein is CASSIGGQSYNEQFF.

The chain recombines TRBV5-1 with TRBJ1-2; the D is unclear. Trimming stripped 3 bases from V and 5 bases from J, with 8 bases between. This CDR3 has 12 residues. Germline V gene sequence: CDR1 SGHRS, CDR2 YFSETQ. This CDR3 reads CASSYDTYGYTF. The CDR3 DNA is TGCGCCAGCAGCTACGACACGTATGGCTACACCTTC.

This clone occurred a few times. The chain links TRBV28 to TRBJ2-7, with D perhaps TRBD2 (5 bases). Germline lookup yields CDR1 MDHEN and CDR2 SYDVKM. CDR3 length: 13 residues. V lost 8 bases and J 2 bases, leaving 13 bases between the germline ends. The CDR3 spells CASRVGITYEQYF. The CDR3 DNA follows: TGTGCCAGCCGGGTCGGGATCACCTACGAGCAGTACTTC.